The text below deals with one T cell receptor beta chain. The antigen remains unidentified. V lost 5 bases to trimming and J lost 4 bases, with 12 bases between them. The length of the CDR3 is 14 residues. The second PCR ran about 6 to 11 cycles with a sample-barcoded 5' primer and J-beta primers. Each cDNA molecule received a tag from a template-switch adaptor that had 12 random nucleotides. Each CDR3 protein gets one entry after TCRdb re-called the 5' RACE reads with MiXCR. The sample contains hundreds of thousands of distinct CDR3 sequences, over 45% of which appear only once. This specimen belongs to a study of blood T cells in healthy people across ages. General study findings and limits: It was the long-lived donors that had more naive CD4+ cells and higher diversity than aged donors. Older age went with lower TCR beta diversity per million T cells, in a roughly linear way. With unsorted PBMCs, a conclusive comparison of naive versus antigen-experienced cells was not possible.

Material: blood. The receptor comes from a woman aged 55-70 years in good health. The rearrangement joins TRBV12-3 or TRBV12-4 to TRBJ1-3, with D unresolved. This CDR3 reads CASSILGSGNTIYF. As DNA, the CDR3 is TGTGCCAGCAGTATCCTTGGATCCGGAAACACCATATATTTT.